Listed below are T cell receptor beta chains from one sample, sequenced in a study of blood T cell repertoires in COVID-19. Profiling relied on immunoSEQ multiplex PCR, and the TCRdb table lists in-frame clones only, not all of them. The repertoire consists of around 140,000 clones, with 81% occurring once and the leading ten covering approximately 9.1%. The sequencing input was peripheral blood. Receptor source: a woman aged 60-75 years with active or convalescent COVID-19. CDR3s include the opening cysteine and the closing phenylalanine or tryptophan. The order of the fields is J gene, V gene, D gene, clone size, CDR3 length, CDR3 protein, CDR3 DNA. The D gene is left open where the match is weak. Some rows mark clone size as missing; the rest say once, few, many or name a class of expanded clone.

J gene: TRBJ1-1
V gene: TRBV5-1
D gene: -
clone size: few
CDR3 length: 14
CDR3 protein: CASSLAGRNTEAFF
CDR3 DNA: TGCGCCAGCAGCTTGGCCGGGAGAAACACTGAAGCTTTCTTT

J gene: TRBJ2-2
V gene: TRBV5-1
D gene: -
clone size: -
CDR3 length: 14
CDR3 protein: CASRGLEGTGELFF
CDR3 DNA: TGCGCCAGCAGGGGGTTGGAGGGCACCGGGGAGCTGTTTTTT

J gene: TRBJ2-7
V gene: TRBV7-7
D gene: -
clone size: once
CDR3 length: 15
CDR3 protein: CASSSSLAGQEEQYF
CDR3 DNA: TGTGCTAGCAGCTCCTCCTTGGCGGGGCAGGAAGAGCAGTACTTC

J gene: TRBJ1-6
V gene: TRBV6-5
D gene: -
clone size: -
CDR3 length: 14
CDR3 protein: CASSYWGGGSPLHF
CDR3 DNA: TGTGCCAGCAGTTATTGGGGGGGCGGTTCACCCCTCCACTTT

J gene: TRBJ1-3
V gene: TRBV7-3
D gene: -
clone size: -
CDR3 length: 16
CDR3 protein: CASSLFSLCLGNTIYF
CDR3 DNA: TGTGCCAGCAGCTTATTCAGTTTGTGCCTTGGAAACACCATATATTTT

J gene: TRBJ2-1
V gene: TRBV6-6
D gene: TRBD2
clone size: -
CDR3 length: 15
CDR3 protein: CASSFSGSSYNEQFF
CDR3 DNA: TGTGCCAGCAGTTTTAGCGGGAGCTCCTACAATGAGCAGTTCTTC

J gene: TRBJ1-1
V gene: TRBV9
D gene: TRBD1
clone size: -
CDR3 length: 15
CDR3 protein: CASSSRTGRGTEAFF
CDR3 DNA: TGTGCCAGCAGCTCCCGGACAGGGAGGGGGACTGAAGCTTTCTTT

J gene: TRBJ2-1
V gene: TRBV6-5
D gene: TRBD1
clone size: -
CDR3 length: 15
CDR3 protein: CASSYVPGGYNEQFF
CDR3 DNA: TGTGCCAGCAGTTACGTGCCAGGGGGCTACAATGAGCAGTTCTTC

J gene: TRBJ1-4
V gene: TRBV19
D gene: TRBD1
clone size: few
CDR3 length: 14
CDR3 protein: CASSRGQGSEKLFF
CDR3 DNA: TGTGCCAGTAGTAGGGGACAGGGAAGCGAAAAACTGTTTTTT

J gene: TRBJ2-1
V gene: TRBV2
D gene: -
clone size: -
CDR3 length: 13
CDR3 protein: CASTRSSYNEQFF
CDR3 DNA: TGTGCCAGCACTCGGTCCTCCTACAATGAGCAGTTCTTC

J gene: TRBJ1-1
V gene: TRBV28
D gene: TRBD1
clone size: once
CDR3 length: 15
CDR3 protein: CASSSSRDRHTEAFF
CDR3 DNA: TGTGCCAGCAGCTCTAGCCGGGACAGACACACTGAAGCTTTCTTT

J gene: TRBJ2-2
V gene: TRBV11-2
D gene: TRBD2
clone size: few
CDR3 length: 16
CDR3 protein: CASSSLRAGLTGELFF
CDR3 DNA: TGTGCCAGCAGCTCCCTCCGAGCGGGGCTCACCGGGGAGCTGTTTTTT

J gene: TRBJ1-2
V gene: TRBV7-9
D gene: -
clone size: -
CDR3 length: 14
CDR3 protein: CASSLGTGSYGYTF
CDR3 DNA: TGTGCCAGCAGCTTAGGTACAGGGAGCTATGGCTACACCTTC

J gene: TRBJ1-1
V gene: TRBV29-1
D gene: -
clone size: -
CDR3 length: 12
CDR3 protein: CSVESPGSEAFF
CDR3 DNA: TGCAGCGTTGAATCCCCAGGGTCTGAAGCTTTCTTT

J gene: TRBJ2-3
V gene: TRBV7-2
D gene: TRBD2
clone size: -
CDR3 length: 16
CDR3 protein: CASSLALREHADTQYF
CDR3 DNA: TGTGCCAGCAGCTTAGCACTGCGGGAGCACGCAGATACGCAGTATTTT

J gene: TRBJ2-5
V gene: TRBV7-7
D gene: TRBD2
clone size: -
CDR3 length: 21
CDR3 protein: CASSLGIPTPGLAGGQETQYF
CDR3 DNA: TGTGCTAGCAGCTTGGGCATCCCTACACCGGGACTAGCGGGAGGGCAAGAGACCCAGTACTTC

J gene: TRBJ1-5
V gene: TRBV6-4
D gene: -
clone size: once
CDR3 length: 14
CDR3 protein: CASSEGVGNQPQHF
CDR3 DNA: TGTGCCAGCAGTGAGGGAGTCGGCAATCAGCCCCAGCATTTT

J gene: TRBJ2-6
V gene: TRBV27
D gene: TRBD1
clone size: -
CDR3 length: 15
CDR3 protein: CASSWGQFGANVLTF
CDR3 DNA: TGTGCCAGCAGTTGGGGACAGTTTGGGGCCAACGTCCTGACTTTC

J gene: TRBJ1-1
V gene: TRBV28
D gene: -
clone size: once
CDR3 length: 12
CDR3 protein: CASSPVEGRAFF
CDR3 DNA: TGTGCCAGCAGTCCGGTGGAGGGTAGGGCTTTCTTT

J gene: TRBJ1-2
V gene: TRBV5-6
D gene: -
clone size: once
CDR3 length: 16
CDR3 protein: CASSDEAAGIHYGYTF
CDR3 DNA: TGTGCCAGCAGCGACGAGGCTGCAGGGATCCACTATGGCTACACCTTC

J gene: TRBJ2-1
V gene: TRBV19
D gene: TRBD2
clone size: -
CDR3 length: 15
CDR3 protein: CASSMASGGYNEQFF
CDR3 DNA: TGTGCCAGTAGTATGGCTAGCGGGGGATACAATGAGCAGTTCTTC

J gene: TRBJ2-5
V gene: TRBV11-2
D gene: TRBD1
clone size: -
CDR3 length: 14
CDR3 protein: CASSPGTAAETQYF
CDR3 DNA: TGTGCCAGCAGCCCAGGGACAGCGGCCGAGACCCAGTACTTC

J gene: TRBJ2-1
V gene: TRBV4-1
D gene: TRBD2
clone size: -
CDR3 length: 11
CDR3 protein: CASSQGAGEFF
CDR3 DNA: TGCGCCAGCAGCCAAGGGGCGGGGGAGTTCTTC

J gene: TRBJ2-2
V gene: TRBV4-3
D gene: TRBD2
clone size: few
CDR3 length: 16
CDR3 protein: CASSHVPGLLAGELFF
CDR3 DNA: TGCGCCAGCAGCCACGTCCCGGGACTACTCGCCGGGGAGCTGTTTTTT

J gene: TRBJ1-6
V gene: TRBV5-8
D gene: -
clone size: -
CDR3 length: 13
CDR3 protein: CASSLSQQSPLHF
CDR3 DNA: TGTGCCAGCAGCTTGAGTCAACAGTCACCCCTCCACTTT

J gene: TRBJ2-1
V gene: TRBV11-2
D gene: -
clone size: -
CDR3 length: 15
CDR3 protein: CASSLGGANYNEQFF
CDR3 DNA: TGTGCCAGCAGCTTAGGTGGGGCCAACTACAATGAGCAGTTCTTC

J gene: TRBJ1-1
V gene: TRBV10-3
D gene: -
clone size: few
CDR3 length: 13
CDR3 protein: CAIRESPDTEAFF
CDR3 DNA: TGTGCCATCAGAGAGAGCCCGGACACTGAAGCTTTCTTT